This T cell receptor beta chain is drawn from a study of cytomegalovirus exposure and HLA in healthy donors. Vbeta (60) and Jbeta (13) primers were used in the PCR. TCRdb keeps only in-frame clones here, not all; method: immunoSEQ multiplex PCR. Here the sample spans around 250,000 clones, roughly 91% being singletons. This clone was detected only once. The V gene lost 6 bases and the J gene lost 7 bases, with 22 bases spanning the gap. The CDR3 is 15 residues long. The germline gives CDR1 MNHNS, CDR2 SASEGT. The origin of this receptor is a girl aged 2 to 9 in good health and CMV-seronegative. V usage is TRBV6-1 and J usage is TRBJ2-7; the D gene is possibly TRBD2 (5 bases). Sequencing used PBMCs. The CDR3 nucleotides read TGTGCCAGCAGCCCCAACGGAGGACCAGGAAGGGAGCAGTACTTC. Translated, it gives CASSPNGGPGREQYF.